These 7 T cell receptor beta chains came from one sample sequenced in a study of cytomegalovirus exposure and HLA in healthy donors. Some clones are missing from TCRdb's copy, which holds only in-frame ones; the method was immunoSEQ multiplex PCR. Here the sample spans roughly 250,000 clones, approximately 87% being singletons. Sequenced: PBMCs. The source of these receptors is a man younger than 30 in good health and CMV-seronegative.

The rearrangement uses TRBV7-9 and TRBJ1-1; D unclear. This CDR3 spans 13 amino acids. In germline, CDR1 is SEHNR, CDR2 FQNEAQ (reference sequence). V shed 5 bases and J shed 5 bases, with 12 bases lying between them. This CDR3 is CASSVQRNTEAFF. As DNA, the CDR3 is TGTGCCAGCAGCGTTCAGAGGAATACTGAAGCTTTCTTT.

This chain links TRBV9 with TRBJ2-7; tentatively, D is TRBD2 (6 bases). This CDR3 comprises 14 residues. Germline V gives CDR1 SGDLS, CDR2 YYNGEE. V lost 0 bases, J lost 3 bases, and 10 bases lay in between. The CDR3 region has the DNA TGTGCCAGCAGCGTAGCGGGGGTTGACTACGAGCAGTACTTC. It encodes CASSVAGVDYEQYF.

CDR3 nucleotides: TGTGCCAGCAGTGAATATGAGGTTGAGGAGACCCAGTACTTC. This translates into CASSEYEVEETQYF. V and J are TRBV25-1 and TRBJ2-5; D call uncertain. The V and J ends lost 0 bases and 5 bases respectively, with 10 bases between them. Germline V gene sequence: CDR1 MGHDK, CDR2 SYGVNS. The CDR3 contains 14 residues.

The genes are TRBV6-1 and TRBJ2-7; D might be TRBD2 (5 bases). This CDR3 comprises 19 residues. The V gene's germline CDR1 is MNHNS and CDR2 SASEGT. V dropped 1 base and J dropped 3 bases, with 25 bases sitting between them. In DNA, the CDR3 is TGTGCCAGCAGTGAAGATTTAGGGCTAGGAGGCATGCTAGACTACGAGCAGTACTTC. It encodes CASSEDLGLGGMLDYEQYF.

The chain uses TRBV11-2 and TRBJ1-6; 9 positions match TRBD1. Looked up from germline, CDR1 is SGHAT and CDR2 is FQNNGV. CDR3 length equals 16 residues. The V segment lost 5 bases and the J segment 9 bases; nucleotides outside the gene matches: 11. Here the CDR3 reads CASSRGGGTGISPLHF. CDR3 DNA: TGTGCCAGCAGCCGAGGAGGGGGGACAGGGATTTCACCCCTCCACTTT.

V is TRBV7-2 and J is TRBJ2-1, with a weak D call TRBD2 (5 bases). Between the trimmed V and J ends, which lost 1 base and 5 bases, there was a span of 15 bases. The CDR3 loop spans 16 amino acids. Per germline, CDR1 SGHTA and CDR2 FQGNSA. CDR3 nucleotide sequence: TGTGCCAGCAGCTTAGTAGCTAGCCCGGGCAACAATGAGCAGTTCTTC. This sequence encodes CASSLVASPGNNEQFF.

This chain joins TRBV29-1 and TRBJ2-4; D is perhaps TRBD1 (5 bases). This CDR3 contains 13 residues. V was pared by 6 bases and J by 6 bases, with 15 bases between. The V gene's germline CDR1 is SQVTM and CDR2 ANQGSEA. CDR3 DNA sequence: TGCAGCGTAGGGGTACAAACCGGAAACATTCAGTACTTC. Protein sequence: CSVGVQTGNIQYF.